The 6 T cell receptor beta chains in this list originate from one sample, sequenced in a study of cytomegalovirus exposure and HLA in healthy donors. PCR involved 60 Vbeta and 13 Jbeta primers. Assay: immunoSEQ multiplex PCR; the TCRdb copy retains only in-frame clones and omits some. Altogether some 130,000 clones are present, around 63% being singletons, with the ten largest covering under 2%. Sequencing was done on a sample of PBMCs. The receptors were gathered from a human donor in good health.

The chain combines TRBV10-2 with TRBJ2-2; TRBD1 agrees at 8 bases. V lost 1 base, J lost 4 bases, and 17 bases stayed unmatched. CDR3 length: 20 residues. Germline CDR1 reads WSHSY; CDR2 reads SAAADI. The CDR3 here is CASSEWSQGTGPQATGELFF. CDR3 in DNA: TGCGCCAGCAGTGAGTGGAGTCAAGGGACAGGCCCTCAGGCCACCGGGGAGCTGTTTTTT.

This chain joins TRBV7-2 and TRBJ2-7, with 9 bases fitting TRBD1. V lost 3 bases and J lost 4; bases outside the gene matches: 7. The germline gives CDR1 SGHTA, CDR2 FQGNSA. The CDR3 is 15 amino acids. The CDR3 region is CASSFSGQGFYEQYF. In nucleotides, the CDR3 is TGTGCCAGCAGCTTCTCGGGACAGGGCTTTTACGAGCAGTACTTC.

The chain recombines TRBV13 with TRBJ2-1; 8 nucleotides agree with TRBD2. Germline V gene sequence: CDR1 PRHDT, CDR2 FYEKMQ (reference sequence). J gave up 1 base and V 3 bases, and 2 bases lay outside the gene matches. The CDR3 totals 15 residues. The CDR3, as DNA: TGTGCCAGCAGCTTGTTAGCGGGATCCTACAATGAGCAGTTCTTC. Protein product: CASSLLAGSYNEQFF.

The chain carries TRBV5-5 and TRBJ2-5; tentatively, D is TRBD2 (7 bases). CDR3 length: 17 residues. The V and J ends lost 4 bases and 0 bases respectively, with 19 bases between them. CDR1 is SGHKS, CDR2 YYEKEE, per germline (reference sequence). The CDR3 DNA is TGTGCCAGCAGCAGAGAAGGGGGGGCGAGGTACCAAGAGACCCAGTACTTC. It is translated as CASSREGGARYQETQYF.

This chain connects TRBV4-1 to TRBJ2-7; D unclear. Germline CDR1 reads MGHRA; CDR2 reads YSYEKL. V lost 3 bases and J 3 bases, leaving 9 bases between the germline ends. CDR3 length: 13 amino acids. The CDR3 loop reads CASSHKQNYEQYF. The CDR3 coding sequence is TGCGCCAGCAGCCACAAACAGAACTACGAGCAGTACTTC.

The gene calls are TRBV7-8 and TRBJ2-5, with 7 bases lining up with TRBD2. Germline-derived CDR1 and CDR2 are SGHVS and FQNEAQ. The CDR3 sequence is 15 residues long. The V gene end was trimmed by 1 base and the J gene end by 2 bases; junction bases not matched to a gene: 4. CDR3 protein: CASSLVAGEQETQYF. In DNA, the CDR3 is TGTGCCAGCAGCTTAGTTGCGGGAGAACAAGAGACCCAGTACTTC.